This TCR beta chain was found in a study of CD4 T cells in relation to SARS-CoV-2 and coronaviruses (dated by TCRdb to 2020 to 2022). Background for the entire study: In the ViraFEST assay, PBMCs were grown with antigen for approximately 10 days, and TCR beta CDR3s were then sequenced to identify antigen-specific clonal expansions. Expansion assays from other donors in the study were sequenced with a different, Illumina-based TCR-beta assay. Using patient-derived lymphoblastoid cell lines, the shared crossreactive spike epitopes were mapped to their HLA restriction. The negative reference condition was either a culture with an HIV-1 Nef peptide pool or a culture with no peptide. Memory CD4+ T cell crossreactivity between SARS-CoV-2 and common cold coronavirus spike proteins was assessed at the TCR clonotype level in the study. The Adaptive Biotechnologies TCR-sequencing kit was used for samples from a few pre-COVID donors and for the naive versus memory experiments, whereas the other data were Illumina-based.

Library prep was done by the immunoSEQ multiplex PCR assay. As for the original processing: During preprocessing, nonproductive sequences were discarded, as were any CDR3s that did not begin with C, did not end with F or W, or were shorter than 7 amino acids. Antigen-specific clonotypes were called with the MANAFEST web app, based on expansion relative to reference and other culture wells. A clone was considered positive if significant expansion relative to the reference culture was observed in 2 of 3 replicate wells at an FDR below 0.05. To be called positive, a clone also had to show significant expansion compared with every other tandem well and an odds ratio greater than 5. After three terminal residues were trimmed from each end, CDR3 homology was quantified as pairwise Levenshtein distance using the stringdist R package. TCRdb carries this immuneACCESS record with in-frame sequences only. Its versions omit some clonotypes, under half of them owing to an unresolved V gene in the studies checked, with the rest unexplained. V and J calls and clone size are those listed in that table; D and trimming were worked out from the DNA. This sample lists under 25,000 clones; 60% to 85% were detected once. About a sixth of the sample rests with the top ten.

In its sample, this clone was seen a few times. Its antigen is currently not known. Per-base qualities were not stored, and no clone one base away is much larger. Ends trimmed: V by 3 bases, J by 0 bases; bases unmatched to a gene: 0. From the germline V gene, CDR1 is MGHRA and CDR2 is YSYEKL. Reading from cysteine to phenylalanine, the CDR3 counts 15 amino acids. Of all the DNA, just the CDR3 is kept, 45 bases in frame from base 1. Study-wide findings and limitations: Small numbers of patients and of tested TCRs limited the study. Crossreactive clones showed significantly weaker SARS-CoV-2-driven expansion than monoreactive clones, consistent with antigenic imprinting. In around three fifths of donors, memory CD4+ clonotypes turned up that crossrecognized SARS-CoV-2 and at least one common cold coronavirus spike. No donor contributed both pre-pandemic and post-infection samples, which limited tracing the source of pre-existing responses. Crossreactivity analysis was centred on spike protein, so crossreactivity against other viral proteins was not assessed.

CD4+ T cells from unexposed donors were collected before the COVID-19 pandemic (2011-2018). After roughly 11 days of culture, CD4+ T cells were isolated with the EasySep CD4+ T cell isolation kit. As far as cell numbers permitted, CD4+ T cells from unexposed donors were tested for reactivity against SARS-CoV-2 S and N as well as four spike pools from common cold coronaviruses. PBMCs were cultured at 1.5 million to 2 million per well in IMDM supplemented with around 5.3% human AB serum and 9 to 10 IU/ml IL-2. Half of the culture medium was replaced with fresh IL-2-containing medium on days 3 and 7. In general, every peptide culture condition was set up in three replicate wells. Leukapheresis product for the unexposed donors was purchased commercially. Ficoll-Paque PLUS gradient centrifugation was used to isolate PBMCs from either whole blood or leukapheresis product. The PBMCs went either fresh into the expansion assay or into cryopreservation at -140 degrees C. The QIAamp Micro DNA Kit was used to extract genomic DNA from the CD4+ T cells.

Material: CD4+ T cells from PBMCs, cultured in vitro. This clonotype was sampled from a human donor in good health. The rearrangement joined TRBV4-1 to TRBJ1-3, with 9 central nucleotides matching TRBD1. The bases read TGCGCCAGCAGCCAGACAGGGGGCTCTGGAAACACCATATATTTT. Translation gives CASSQTGGSGNTIYF.